The 9 T cell receptor beta chains below were found in one sample sequenced in a study of blood T cell repertoires in COVID-19. TCRdb keeps only in-frame clones here, not all; method: immunoSEQ multiplex PCR. The sample holds a few hundred thousand clones, 75% to 90% seen once. Sequencing input: PBMCs or T cells enriched from blood (not recorded which). The receptors were gathered from a woman aged 18-29 years who had recovered from COVID-19.

CDR3 sequence: CASSPHFGGANSPLHF. The CDR3 coding sequence is TGCGCCAGCAGCCCCCACTTCGGGGGGGCTAATTCACCCCTCCACTTT. The J gene is TRBJ1-6, the V gene TRBV4-1, with D tentatively TRBD1 (6 bases). CDR1 and CDR2 from the germline V gene are MGHRA and YSYEKL. This CDR3 comprises 16 residues. Trimming shortened V by 4 bases and J by 6 bases, and 16 bases separated the two germline ends.

The J gene is TRBJ2-7, the V gene TRBV5-1; D may be TRBD1 (5 bases). Trimming left V 4 bases short and J 2 bases short, with 16 bases between. CDR1 and CDR2 from the germline V gene are SGHRS and YFSETQ. The CDR3 is 15 residues long. For the CDR3, the DNA is TGCGCCAGCAGCCACGACAGCAAGCTAGCCTACGAGCAGTACTTC. This codes for CASSHDSKLAYEQYF.

The chain has TRBV9 and TRBJ2-3; 9 nucleotides match TRBD2. This CDR3 contains 16 residues. Per the germline V gene, CDR1 is SGDLS and CDR2 is YYNGEE. Germline trimming cut 0 bases from V and 3 bases from J; bases unmatched to any gene: 5. CDR3 sequence: CASSVGSSGTTDTQYF. The CDR3 DNA is TGTGCCAGCAGCGTAGGGTCTAGCGGGACTACAGATACGCAGTATTTT. Full variable domain (outside the CDR3, taken from reference TRBV9 and TRBJ2-3): DSGVTQTPKHLITATGQRVTLRCSPRSGDLSVYWYQQSLDQGLQFLIQYYNGEERAKGNILERFSAQQFPDLHSELNLSSLELGDSALYFCASSVGSSGTTDTQYFGPGTRLTVL.

The chain couples TRBV18 to TRBJ2-7, with 11 bases matching TRBD1. The trim removed 4 bases at V and 2 bases at J, leaving 4 bases unmatched. This CDR3 comprises 15 residues. The V gene's germline CDR1 is KGHSH and CDR2 LQKENI. CDR3 DNA sequence: TGTGCCAGCTCACGATGGACAGGGGGCACCTACGAGCAGTACTTC. Translation gives CASSRWTGGTYEQYF.

This chain connects TRBV19 to TRBJ1-5, with D perhaps matching TRBD1 (6 bases). The V end lost 6 bases, the J end lost 7 bases, and 16 bases lay between the germline ends. Per the germline V gene, CDR1 is LNHDA and CDR2 is SQIVND (reference sequence). The CDR3 runs to 14 residues. The chain's CDR3 is CASSFGGVNQPQHF. The CDR3 nucleotides read TGTGCCAGTAGCTTTGGGGGCGTAAACCAGCCCCAGCATTTT. Complete variable domain (other parts from reference TRBV19 and TRBJ1-5): DGGITQSPKYLFRKEGQNVTLSCEQNLNHDAMYWYRQDPGQGLRLIYYSQIVNDFQKGDIAEGYSVSREKKESFPLTVTSAQKNPTAFYLCASSFGGVNQPQHFGDGTRLSIL.

The CDR3 DNA follows: TGTGCCAGCAGCGTAGGAGGGGGCAGTAATGAAAAACTGTTTTTT. This codes for CASSVGGGSNEKLFF. The chain links TRBV9 to TRBJ1-4, with 7 bases fitting TRBD1. Germline CDR1 SGDLS, CDR2 YYNGEE. The CDR3 sequence is 15 residues long. V gave up 0 bases and J gave up 4 bases; unmatched junction bases: 3. The entire variable domain, with the rest obtained from reference TRBV9 and TRBJ1-4, is as follows: DSGVTQTPKHLITATGQRVTLRCSPRSGDLSVYWYQQSLDQGLQFLIQYYNGEERAKGNILERFSAQQFPDLHSELNLSSLELGDSALYFCASSVGGGSNEKLFFGSGTQLSVL.

As regards this clone: Other nucleotide sequences in the sample specify the same CDR3. The rearrangement joins TRBV2 to TRBJ2-7, with D maybe TRBD1 (5 bases). The CDR3 is 11 amino acids. Germline CDR1 and CDR2: SNHLY and FYNNEI. V was cut by 6 bases and J by 3 bases, with 6 bases left in between. CDR3 sequence (DNA): TGTGCCAGCAGAGACAGCTACGAGCAGTACTTC. Protein product: CASRDSYEQYF.

The rearrangement links TRBV19 to TRBJ1-3; D possibly corresponds to TRBD1 (6 bases). Germline CDR1 is LNHDA and CDR2 is SQIVND (reference sequence). The CDR3 is 15 amino acids. Trimming shortened V by 5 bases and J by 2 bases, and 13 bases separated the two germline ends. The CDR3 sequence is CASSAGEFPGNTIYF. The CDR3 DNA reads TGTGCCAGTAGTGCAGGGGAGTTTCCTGGAAACACCATATATTTT.

V and J are TRBV6-5 and TRBJ1-2; 9 nucleotides agree with TRBD1. The germline gives CDR1 MNHEY, CDR2 SVGAGI. This CDR3 has 14 amino acids. V shed 6 bases, J shed 4 bases, and the junction held 6 bases outside the gene matches. CDR3 DNA: TGTGCCAGCAGGAGACAGGGGGAATTCTATGGCTACACCTTC. This codes for CASRRQGEFYGYTF.